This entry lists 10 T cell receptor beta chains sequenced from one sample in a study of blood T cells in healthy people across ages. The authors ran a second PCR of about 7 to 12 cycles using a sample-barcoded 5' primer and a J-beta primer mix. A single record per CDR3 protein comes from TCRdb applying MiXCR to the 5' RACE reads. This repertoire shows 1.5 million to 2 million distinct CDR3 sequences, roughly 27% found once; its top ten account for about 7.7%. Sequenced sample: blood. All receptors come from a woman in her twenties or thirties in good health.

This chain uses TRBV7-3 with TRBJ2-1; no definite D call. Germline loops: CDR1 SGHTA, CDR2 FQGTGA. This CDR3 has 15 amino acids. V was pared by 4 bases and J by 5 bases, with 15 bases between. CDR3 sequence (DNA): TGTGCCAGCAGCTCCCGAAGGCATCCAGACAATGAGCAGTTCTTC. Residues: CASSSRRHPDNEQFF.

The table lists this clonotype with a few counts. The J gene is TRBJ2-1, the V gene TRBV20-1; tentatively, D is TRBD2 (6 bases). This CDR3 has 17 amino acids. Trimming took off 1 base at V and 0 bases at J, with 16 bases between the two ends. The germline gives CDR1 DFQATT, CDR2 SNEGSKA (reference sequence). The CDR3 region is CSARVASAMSSYNEQFF. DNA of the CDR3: TGCAGTGCTAGAGTGGCTAGCGCAATGAGCTCCTACAATGAGCAGTTCTTC.

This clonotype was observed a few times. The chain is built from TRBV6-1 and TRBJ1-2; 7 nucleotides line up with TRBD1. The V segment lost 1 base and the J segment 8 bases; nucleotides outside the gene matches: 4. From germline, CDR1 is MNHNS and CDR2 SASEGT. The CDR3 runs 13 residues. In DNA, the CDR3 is TGTGCCAGCAGTGAAGGACAGGGTGGGGGCTACACCTTC. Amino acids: CASSEGQGGGYTF.

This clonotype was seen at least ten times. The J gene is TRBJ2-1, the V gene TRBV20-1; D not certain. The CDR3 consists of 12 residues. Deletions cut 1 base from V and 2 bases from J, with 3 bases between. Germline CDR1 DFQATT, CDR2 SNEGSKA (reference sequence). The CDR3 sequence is CSARGPYNEQFF. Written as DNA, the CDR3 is TGCAGTGCTAGAGGGCCCTACAATGAGCAGTTCTTC.

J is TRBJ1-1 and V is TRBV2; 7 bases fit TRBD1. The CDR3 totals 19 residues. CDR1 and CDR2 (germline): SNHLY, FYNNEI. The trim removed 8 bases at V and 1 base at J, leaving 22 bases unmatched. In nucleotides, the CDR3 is TGTGCCAGCGATGAGGGGGCCCCTACAGGACGGGGGAGGAACACTGAAGCTTTCTTT. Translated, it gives CASDEGAPTGRGRNTEAFF.

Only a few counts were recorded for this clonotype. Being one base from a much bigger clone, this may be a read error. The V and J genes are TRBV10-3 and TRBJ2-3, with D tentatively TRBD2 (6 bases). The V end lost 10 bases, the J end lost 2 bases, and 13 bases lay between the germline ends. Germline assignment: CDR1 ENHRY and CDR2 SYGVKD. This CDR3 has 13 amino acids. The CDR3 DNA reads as TGTGCCACCAGAGGGACTGCCACAGATACGCAGTATTTT. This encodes CATRGTATDTQYF.

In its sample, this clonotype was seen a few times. The CDR3 sequence: CASSTGLAGYEQFF. As DNA, the CDR3 is TGTGCCAGTAGTACGGGACTAGCGGGATATGAGCAGTTCTTC. The chain combines TRBV19 with TRBJ2-1; 13 nucleotides match TRBD2. The CDR3 has 14 amino acids. With 4 bases clipped from V and 8 bases from J, the junction kept 2 bases outside the gene matches. Germline V lookup: CDR1 LNHDA, CDR2 SQIVND (reference sequence).

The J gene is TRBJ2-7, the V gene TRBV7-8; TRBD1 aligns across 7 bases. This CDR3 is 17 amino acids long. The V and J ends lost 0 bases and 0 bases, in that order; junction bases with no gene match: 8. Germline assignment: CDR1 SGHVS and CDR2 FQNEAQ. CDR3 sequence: CASSLAPGGPSSYEQYF. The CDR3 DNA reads TGTGCCAGCAGCTTAGCCCCAGGGGGTCCTAGCTCCTACGAGCAGTACTTC. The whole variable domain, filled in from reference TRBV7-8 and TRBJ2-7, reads GAGVSQSPRYKVAKRGQDVALRCDPISGHVSLFWYQQALGQGPEFLTYFQNEAQLDKSGLPSDRFFAERPEGSVSTLKIQRTQQEDSAVYLCASSLAPGGPSSYEQYFGPGTRLTVT.

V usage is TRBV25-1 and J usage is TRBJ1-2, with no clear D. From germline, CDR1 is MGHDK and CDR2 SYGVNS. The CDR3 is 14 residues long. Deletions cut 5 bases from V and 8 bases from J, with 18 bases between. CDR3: CASSNRLTALGYTF. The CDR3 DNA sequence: TGTGCCAGCAGTAACCGACTTACAGCTCTGGGCTACACCTTC.

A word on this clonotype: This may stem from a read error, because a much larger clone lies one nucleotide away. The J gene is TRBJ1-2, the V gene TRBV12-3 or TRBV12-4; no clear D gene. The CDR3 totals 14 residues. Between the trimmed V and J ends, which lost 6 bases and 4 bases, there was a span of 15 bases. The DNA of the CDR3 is TGTGCCAGCAGCGGGAACGGCTGGGCCTATGGCTACACCTTC. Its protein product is CASSGNGWAYGYTF.